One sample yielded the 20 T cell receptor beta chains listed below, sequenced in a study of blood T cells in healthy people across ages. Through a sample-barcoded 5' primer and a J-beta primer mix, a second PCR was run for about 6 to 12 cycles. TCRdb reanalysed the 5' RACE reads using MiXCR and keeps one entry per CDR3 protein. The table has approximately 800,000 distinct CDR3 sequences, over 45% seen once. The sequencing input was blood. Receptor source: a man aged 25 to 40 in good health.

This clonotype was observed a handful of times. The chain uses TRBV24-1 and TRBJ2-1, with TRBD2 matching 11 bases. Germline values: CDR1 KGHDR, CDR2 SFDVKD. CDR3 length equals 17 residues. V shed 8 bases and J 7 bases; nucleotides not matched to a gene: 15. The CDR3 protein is CATNLAGGRPLLNEQFF. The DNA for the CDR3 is TGTGCCACCAATCTAGCGGGGGGTCGGCCCCTATTGAATGAGCAGTTCTTC.

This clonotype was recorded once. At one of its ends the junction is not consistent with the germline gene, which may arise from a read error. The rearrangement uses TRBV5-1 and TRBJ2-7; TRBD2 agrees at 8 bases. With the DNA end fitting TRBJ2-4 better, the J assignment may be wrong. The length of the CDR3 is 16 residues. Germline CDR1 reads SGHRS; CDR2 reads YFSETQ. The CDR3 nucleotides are TGCGCCAGCAGCCTTGCGGGGGGCGATACCAAAAGCATTCAGTACTTC. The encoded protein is CASSLAGGDTKSIQYF.

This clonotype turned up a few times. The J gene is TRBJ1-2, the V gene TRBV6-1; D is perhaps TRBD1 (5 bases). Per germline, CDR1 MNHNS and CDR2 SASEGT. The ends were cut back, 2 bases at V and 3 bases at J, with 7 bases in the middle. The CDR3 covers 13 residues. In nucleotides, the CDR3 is TGTGCCAGCAGTGAACGAGGGGACTATGGCTACACCTTC. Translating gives CASSERGDYGYTF.

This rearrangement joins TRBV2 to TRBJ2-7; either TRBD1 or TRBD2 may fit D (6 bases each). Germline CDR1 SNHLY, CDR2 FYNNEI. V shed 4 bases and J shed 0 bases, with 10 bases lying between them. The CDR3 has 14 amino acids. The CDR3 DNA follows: TGTGCCAGCAGTGGGAGGGGACACTCCTACGAGCAGTACTTC. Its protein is CASSGRGHSYEQYF.

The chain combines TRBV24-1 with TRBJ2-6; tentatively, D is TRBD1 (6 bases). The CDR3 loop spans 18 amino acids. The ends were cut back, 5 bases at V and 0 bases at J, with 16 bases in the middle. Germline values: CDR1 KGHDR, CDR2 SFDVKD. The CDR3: CATSAAGTRNSGANVLTF. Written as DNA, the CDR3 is TGTGCCACCAGTGCCGCCGGGACAAGGAACTCTGGGGCCAACGTCCTGACTTTC.

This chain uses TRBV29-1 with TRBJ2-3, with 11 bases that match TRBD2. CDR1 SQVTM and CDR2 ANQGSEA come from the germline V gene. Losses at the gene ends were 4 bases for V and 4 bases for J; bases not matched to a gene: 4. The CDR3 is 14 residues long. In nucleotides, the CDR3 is TGCAGCGTTGGTCTAGCGGGAGGCGCAGATACGCAGTATTTT. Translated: CSVGLAGGADTQYF.

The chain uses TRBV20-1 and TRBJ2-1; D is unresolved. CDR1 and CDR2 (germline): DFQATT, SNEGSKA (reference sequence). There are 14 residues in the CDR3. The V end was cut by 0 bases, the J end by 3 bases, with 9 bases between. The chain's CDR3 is CSARDLSYYNEQFF. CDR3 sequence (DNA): TGCAGTGCTAGAGATCTCTCTTACTACAATGAGCAGTTCTTC.

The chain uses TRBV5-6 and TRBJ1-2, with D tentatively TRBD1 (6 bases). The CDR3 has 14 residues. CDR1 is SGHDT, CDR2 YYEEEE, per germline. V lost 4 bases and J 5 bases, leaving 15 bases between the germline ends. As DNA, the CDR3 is TGTGCCAGCAGCCCGGGGGCCAGCCCTTATGGCTACACCTTC. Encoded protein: CASSPGASPYGYTF.

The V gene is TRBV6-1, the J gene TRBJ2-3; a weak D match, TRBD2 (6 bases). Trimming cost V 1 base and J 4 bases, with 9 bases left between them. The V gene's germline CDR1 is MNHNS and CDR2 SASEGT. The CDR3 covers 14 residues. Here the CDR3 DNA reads TGTGCCAGCAGTGAAGGGAGGGGCTCAGATACGCAGTATTTT. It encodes CASSEGRGSDTQYF.

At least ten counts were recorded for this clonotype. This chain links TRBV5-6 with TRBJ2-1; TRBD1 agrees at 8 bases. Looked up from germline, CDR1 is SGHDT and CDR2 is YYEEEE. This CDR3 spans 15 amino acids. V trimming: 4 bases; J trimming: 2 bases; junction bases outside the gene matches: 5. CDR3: CASSPGTGAYNEQFF. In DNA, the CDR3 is TGTGCCAGCAGCCCCGGGACAGGCGCCTACAATGAGCAGTTCTTC.

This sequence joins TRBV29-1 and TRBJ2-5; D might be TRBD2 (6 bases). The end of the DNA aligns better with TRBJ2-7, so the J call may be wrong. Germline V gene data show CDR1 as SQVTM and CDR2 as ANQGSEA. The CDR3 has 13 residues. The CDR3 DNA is TGCAGCGTTGAGGCTAGCGCTACCTACGAGCAGTACTTC. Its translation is CSVEASATYEQYF.

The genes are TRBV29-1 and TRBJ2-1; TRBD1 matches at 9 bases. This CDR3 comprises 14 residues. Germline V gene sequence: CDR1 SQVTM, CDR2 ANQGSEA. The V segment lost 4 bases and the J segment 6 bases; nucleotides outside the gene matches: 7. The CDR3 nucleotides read TGCAGCGTTGTGGGACAGGGAGGGCGCAATGAGCAGTTCTTC. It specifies CSVVGQGGRNEQFF.

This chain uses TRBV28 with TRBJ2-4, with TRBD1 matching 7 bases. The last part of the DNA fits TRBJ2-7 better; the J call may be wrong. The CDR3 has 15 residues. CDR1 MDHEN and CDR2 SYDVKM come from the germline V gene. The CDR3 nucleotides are TGTGCCAGCAGTCCCCCCGCGACAGGGTGGGGCGAGCAGTACTTC. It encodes CASSPPATGWGEQYF.

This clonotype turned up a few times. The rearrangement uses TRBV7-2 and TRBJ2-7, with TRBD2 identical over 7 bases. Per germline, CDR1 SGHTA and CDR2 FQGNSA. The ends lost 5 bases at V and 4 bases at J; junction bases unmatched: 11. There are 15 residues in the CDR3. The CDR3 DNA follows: TGTGCCAGCAGCACTGGGGCGGGGGTACAGTACGAGCAGTACTTC. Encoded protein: CASSTGAGVQYEQYF.

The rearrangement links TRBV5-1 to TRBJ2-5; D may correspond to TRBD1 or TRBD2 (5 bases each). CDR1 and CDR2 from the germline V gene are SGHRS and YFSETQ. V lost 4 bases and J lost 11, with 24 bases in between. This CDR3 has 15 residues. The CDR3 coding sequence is TGCGCCAGCAGCCCGTCTTGGGGACCCTACAGTGAGCAGTACTTC. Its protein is CASSPSWGPYSEQYF.

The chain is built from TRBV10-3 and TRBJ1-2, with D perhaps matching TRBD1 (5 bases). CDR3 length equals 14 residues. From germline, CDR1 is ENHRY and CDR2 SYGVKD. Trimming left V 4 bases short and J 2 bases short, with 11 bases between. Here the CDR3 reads CAISVAAGNYGYTF. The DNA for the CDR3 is TGTGCCATCAGTGTGGCAGCAGGGAACTATGGCTACACCTTC.

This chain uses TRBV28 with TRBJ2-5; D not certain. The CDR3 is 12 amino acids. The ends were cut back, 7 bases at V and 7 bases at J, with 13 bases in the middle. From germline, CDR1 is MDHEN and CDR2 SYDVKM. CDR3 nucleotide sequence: TGTGCCAGCAAGGTTACAAGAGGGACCCAGTACTTC. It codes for CASKVTRGTQYF.

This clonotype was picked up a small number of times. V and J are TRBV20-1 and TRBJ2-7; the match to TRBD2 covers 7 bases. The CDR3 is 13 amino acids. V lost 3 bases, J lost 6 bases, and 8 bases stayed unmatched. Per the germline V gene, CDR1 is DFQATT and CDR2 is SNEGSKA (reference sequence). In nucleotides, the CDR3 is TGCAGTGCTAGCAGCTCGGGGGGAGGCGAGCAGTACTTC. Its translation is CSASSSGGGEQYF.

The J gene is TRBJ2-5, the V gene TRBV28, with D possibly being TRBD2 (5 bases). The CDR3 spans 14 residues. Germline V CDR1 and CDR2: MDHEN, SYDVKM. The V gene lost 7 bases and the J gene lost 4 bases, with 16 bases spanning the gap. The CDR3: CASTMRGPLETQYF. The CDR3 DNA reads TGTGCCAGCACCATGCGAGGGCCTCTAGAGACCCAGTACTTC.

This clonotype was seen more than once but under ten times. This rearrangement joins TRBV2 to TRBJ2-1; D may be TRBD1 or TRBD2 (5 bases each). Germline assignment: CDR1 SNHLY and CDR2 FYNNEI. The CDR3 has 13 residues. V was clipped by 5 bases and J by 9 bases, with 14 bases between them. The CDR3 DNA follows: TGTGCCAGCAGTATAATCAATGGGGGTGAGCAGTTCTTC. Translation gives CASSIINGGEQFF.